The clone carrying this T cell receptor beta chain occurred a few times. The target antigen is unknown. The sample originates from a study of beta chain features in type 1 diabetes. Overall study results and limits: More deletions and fewer insertions at VDJ junctions were found in patients with type 1 diabetes. Moderately but significantly shorter TCRB CDR3s were found in Type 1 diabetes patients in all four CD4+ subsets. Within patients, naive, central memory and Treg TCRB repertoires seemed more similar than within healthy donors.

The whole isolated RNA underwent reverse transcription, so sequencing captured expressed TCRB transcripts. Profiling relied on immunoSEQ multiplex PCR, and the TCRdb table lists in-frame clones only, not all of them. The sample contains fewer than 200,000 clones, 10% to 15% of which appear only once. The sequencing input was central memory CD4+ T cells from blood. This TCR derives from a woman between 18 and 29 years old in good health.

CDR3 coding DNA: TGCAGCCCGAGGCAGAGCTCCTACGAGCAGTACTTC. Translating gives CSPRQSSYEQYF. The rearrangement joins TRBV29-1 to TRBJ2-7; no clear D. The CDR3 covers 12 residues. Looked up from germline, CDR1 is SQVTM and CDR2 is ANQGSEA. V dropped 8 bases and J dropped 0 bases, with 11 bases sitting between them.